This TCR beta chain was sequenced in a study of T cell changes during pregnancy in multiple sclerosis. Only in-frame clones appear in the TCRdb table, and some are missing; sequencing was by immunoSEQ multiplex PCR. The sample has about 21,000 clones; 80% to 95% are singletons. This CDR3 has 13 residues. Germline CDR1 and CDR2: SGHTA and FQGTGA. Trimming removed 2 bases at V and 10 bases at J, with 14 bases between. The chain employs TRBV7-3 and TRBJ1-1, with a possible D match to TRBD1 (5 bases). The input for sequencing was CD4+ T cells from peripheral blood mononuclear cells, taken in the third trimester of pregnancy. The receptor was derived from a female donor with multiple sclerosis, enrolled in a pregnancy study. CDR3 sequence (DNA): TGTGCCAGCAGCTTATCAGGGTATCAAGGAGCTTTCTTT. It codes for CASSLSGYQGAFF.